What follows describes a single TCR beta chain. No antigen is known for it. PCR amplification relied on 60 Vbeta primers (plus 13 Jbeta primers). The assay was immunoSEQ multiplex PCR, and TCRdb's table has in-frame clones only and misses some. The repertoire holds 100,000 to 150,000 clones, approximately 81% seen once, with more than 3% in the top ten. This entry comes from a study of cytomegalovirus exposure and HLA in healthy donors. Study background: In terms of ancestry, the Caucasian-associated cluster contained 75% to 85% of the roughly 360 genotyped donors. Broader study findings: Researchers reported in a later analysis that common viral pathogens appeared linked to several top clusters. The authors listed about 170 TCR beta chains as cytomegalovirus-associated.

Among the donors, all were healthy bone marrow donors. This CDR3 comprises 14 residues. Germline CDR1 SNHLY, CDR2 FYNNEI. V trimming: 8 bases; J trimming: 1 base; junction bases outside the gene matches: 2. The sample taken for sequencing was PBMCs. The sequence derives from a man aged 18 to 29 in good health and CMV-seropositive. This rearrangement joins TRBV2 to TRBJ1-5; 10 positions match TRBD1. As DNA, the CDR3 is TGTGCCAGCCGACAGGGGGCCAGCAATCAGCCCCAGCATTTT. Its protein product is CASRQGASNQPQHF. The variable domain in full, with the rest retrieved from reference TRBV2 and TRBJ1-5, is EPEVTQTPSHQVTQMGQEVILRCVPISNHLYFYWYRQILGQKVEFLVSFYNNEISEKSEIFDDQFSVERPDGSNFTLKIRSTKLEDSAMYFCASRQGASNQPQHFGDGTRLSIL.